A single sample is the source of the 20 T cell receptor beta chains below, sequenced in a study of blood T cells in healthy people across ages. Combining a sample-barcoded 5' primer with a J-beta primer mix, a second PCR ran for roughly 7 to 12 cycles. MiXCR, run by TCRdb on the 5' RACE reads, gives a single entry per CDR3 protein. The sample shows approximately 790,000 distinct CDR3 sequences, roughly 60% of them seen only once. Sequencing was performed on blood. These receptors came from a man aged 30 to 39 in good health.

The chain uses TRBV20-1 and TRBJ2-7; no clear D. Germline V CDR1 and CDR2: DFQATT, SNEGSKA (reference sequence). There are 12 residues in the CDR3. Trimming took 4 bases from V and 3 from J, leaving 10 bases between them. The CDR3 sequence: CSATQDGYEQYF. The CDR3 DNA follows: TGCAGTGCTACGCAGGACGGCTACGAGCAGTACTTC.

This clonotype has only a few counts. The V call is TRBV20-1, the J call TRBJ2-7; no firm D call. The CDR3 runs to 13 residues. V was cut by 0 bases and J by 0 bases, with 6 bases left in between. Germline CDR1 reads DFQATT; CDR2 reads SNEGSKA (reference sequence). CDR3 loop: CSARDGFSYEQYF. The CDR3 DNA follows: TGCAGTGCTAGAGATGGCTTCTCCTACGAGCAGTACTTC.

This clonotype was counted a few times. This rearrangement joins TRBV7-9 to TRBJ2-5; the D gene is possibly TRBD1 (6 bases). The V end was cut by 3 bases, the J end by 5 bases, with 19 bases between. CDR3 size: 16 residues. Germline V gene data show CDR1 as SEHNR and CDR2 as FQNEAQ (reference sequence). The CDR3 is CASSFDGTPGSETQYF. The CDR3 DNA reads as TGTGCCAGCAGCTTCGATGGGACACCCGGGTCGGAGACCCAGTACTTC.

The V call is TRBV7-9, the J call TRBJ1-2, with 7 bases identical to TRBD1. Germline V gives CDR1 SEHNR, CDR2 FQNEAQ (reference sequence). CDR3 length: 16 residues. Trimming removed 1 base from V and 8 bases from J; junction bases left unmatched: 13. CDR3 sequence (DNA): TGTGCCAGCAGCTTAGATGTGACAGGGAAAGGTTACGGCTACACCTTC. Protein sequence: CASSLDVTGKGYGYTF. Complete variable domain (other parts from reference TRBV7-9 and TRBJ1-2): DTGVSQNPRHKITKRGQNVTFRCDPISEHNRLYWYRQTLGQGPEFLTYFQNEAQLEKSRLLSDRFSAERPKGSFSTLEIQRTEQGDSAMYLCASSLDVTGKGYGYTFGSGTRLTVV.

The chain uses TRBV12-3 or TRBV12-4 and TRBJ2-1, with D possibly matching TRBD2 (7 bases). Deletions cut 5 bases from V and 0 bases from J, with 14 bases between. This CDR3 is 16 amino acids long. This chain's CDR3 is CASSLAGASSYNEQFF. CDR3 coding DNA: TGTGCCAGCAGTCTGGCGGGGGCCAGCTCCTACAATGAGCAGTTCTTC.

The J gene is TRBJ1-1, the V gene TRBV7-2; 8 nucleotides match TRBD1. With 5 bases clipped from V and 4 bases from J, the junction kept 9 bases outside the gene matches. CDR3 length equals 15 residues. Germline values: CDR1 SGHTA, CDR2 FQGNSA. CDR3 residues: CASSPGQGTFTEAFF. CDR3 DNA sequence: TGTGCCAGCAGCCCTGGACAGGGAACGTTCACTGAAGCTTTCTTT.

The rearrangement joins TRBV6-2 or TRBV6-3 to TRBJ2-3, with D uncertain. Trimming shortened V by 8 bases and J by 2 bases, and 14 bases separated the two germline ends. From germline, CDR1 is MNHEY and CDR2 SVGEGT. CDR3 length: 14 amino acids. This chain's CDR3 is CASGSVGYTDTQYF. For the CDR3, the DNA is TGTGCCAGCGGCTCGGTGGGGTACACAGATACGCAGTATTTT.

This chain joins TRBV6-1 and TRBJ2-2; D may be TRBD2 (6 bases). Deletions cut 3 bases from V and 2 bases from J, with 16 bases between. The germline V gene has CDR1 MNHNS and CDR2 SASEGT. CDR3 length: 17 amino acids. The CDR3 protein is CASSDPSGTQNTGELFF. CDR3 DNA: TGTGCCAGCAGTGACCCTTCCGGGACTCAAAACACCGGGGAGCTGTTTTTT.

This chain uses TRBV7-2 with TRBJ2-3; no clear D. CDR3 length equals 15 residues. V lost 1 base to trimming and J lost 0 bases, with 8 bases between them. Germline V gene lookup returns CDR1 SGHTA and CDR2 FQGNSA. DNA for the CDR3: TGTGCCAGCAGCTTAGGCTTGGGGAGCACAGATACGCAGTATTTT. Protein sequence: CASSLGLGSTDTQYF.

This clonotype was counted only a few times. J is TRBJ2-7 and V is TRBV12-3 or TRBV12-4; TRBD1 aligns across 8 bases. The junction had 8 bases not matched to a gene; V was cut back by 6 bases and J by 1 base. The CDR3 totals 15 residues. In DNA, the CDR3 is TGTGCCAGCAGCTGGGACAGGCGACCGTCCTACGAGCAGTACTTC. Its protein is CASSWDRRPSYEQYF.

The V call is TRBV6-1, the J call TRBJ2-3; TRBD2 aligns across 7 bases. Germline values: CDR1 MNHNS, CDR2 SASEGT. Trimming at V came to 4 bases and at J to 0 bases, leaving 4 bases not matched to a gene. The CDR3 runs to 15 residues. The CDR3 loop is CASSASGASTDTQYF. The CDR3 DNA sequence: TGTGCCAGCAGTGCCAGCGGGGCTAGCACAGATACGCAGTATTTT.

This clonotype was picked up one time. V gene TRBV7-2 combines with J gene TRBJ2-7, with TRBD2 matching 7 bases. Germline V gene sequence: CDR1 SGHTA, CDR2 FQGNSA. CDR3 size: 16 residues. Trimming took 3 bases from V and 2 from J; bases not matched to a gene: 10. The CDR3 loop is CASSFRVGGGPYEQYF. For the CDR3, the DNA is TGTGCCAGCAGCTTTAGGGTTGGGGGGGGACCCTACGAGCAGTACTTC.

A few counts support this clonotype. The chain recombines TRBV28 with TRBJ2-7, with a weak D call TRBD2 (7 bases). Between the trimmed V and J ends, which lost 11 bases and 5 bases, there was a span of 16 bases. Germline CDR1 is MDHEN and CDR2 is SYDVKM. CDR3 length: 12 residues. The CDR3 sequence is CAGGGAADEQYF. The CDR3 nucleotides are TGTGCCGGTGGGGGGGCGGCGGACGAGCAGTACTTC. Combining the CDR3 with reference TRBV28 and TRBJ2-7 gives the whole variable domain DVKVTQSSRYLVKRTGEKVFLECVQDMDHENMFWYRQDPGLGLRLIYFSYDVKMKEKGDIPEGYSVSREKKERFSLILESASTNQTSMYLCAGGGAADEQYFGPGTRLTVT.

On this clonotype itself: The junction and the germline gene differ at one end; a read error may be behind it. V and J are TRBV10-3 and TRBJ2-7; maybe TRBD1 (6 bases). The CDR3 has 13 amino acids. Germline V gene data show CDR1 as ENHRY and CDR2 as SYGVKD. CDR3 region: CALSVQGLGEQYF. The CDR3 DNA follows: TGTGCCCTCAGTGTCCAGGGGTTGGGGGAGCAGTACTTC.

J is TRBJ2-1 and V is TRBV7-9; D may be TRBD1 (5 bases). CDR1 and CDR2 from the germline V gene are SEHNR and FQNEAQ (reference sequence). The ends were cut back, 1 base at V and 8 bases at J, with 12 bases in the middle. This CDR3 has 14 residues. The CDR3 region is CASSLGQLIDEQFF. Here the CDR3 DNA reads TGTGCCAGCAGCTTAGGACAGCTGATCGATGAGCAGTTCTTC.

The DNA of the CDR3 is TGTGCCAGCAGCGTAGGGTCGACAGGGGGTAGAACCCAAGAGACCCAGTACTTC. It codes for CASSVGSTGGRTQETQYF. The chain couples TRBV9 to TRBJ2-5, with 9 bases that match TRBD1. Trimming took 0 bases from V and 1 from J; bases not matched to a gene: 10. Germline values: CDR1 SGDLS, CDR2 YYNGEE. CDR3 length: 18 amino acids.

The gene calls are TRBV18 and TRBJ1-2; a weak D match, TRBD1 (5 bases). Germline values: CDR1 KGHSH, CDR2 LQKENI. V was pared by 3 bases and J by 4 bases, with 15 bases between. The CDR3 has 15 amino acids. CDR3 residues: CASSPSGGVSYGYTF. CDR3 coding DNA: TGTGCCAGCTCACCCTCGGGAGGGGTGAGCTATGGCTACACCTTC.

This clonotype was seen just once. CDR3 region: CASSPRTQGVGYTF. CDR3 coding DNA: TGCGCCAGCAGCCCCCGAACACAGGGTGTGGGCTACACCTTC. V is TRBV5-1 and J is TRBJ1-2; D perhaps matches TRBD1 (6 bases). The CDR3 is made up of 14 amino acids. Germline V gene lookup returns CDR1 SGHRS and CDR2 YFSETQ. The germline V and J ends were trimmed by 4 bases and 8 bases, with 18 bases remaining between them.

The rearrangement links TRBV9 to TRBJ2-7; 7 bases are shared with TRBD1. The trim removed 3 bases at V and 6 bases at J, leaving 9 bases unmatched. Germline V gives CDR1 SGDLS, CDR2 YYNGEE. This CDR3 is 14 amino acids long. This CDR3 reads CASSGPGTEGEQYF. CDR3 nucleotides: TGTGCCAGCAGCGGCCCCGGGACAGAAGGCGAGCAGTACTTC.

This clonotype was seen repeatedly, ten times or more. The chain carries TRBV7-9 and TRBJ2-3; no clear D gene. Trimming shortened V by 3 bases and J by 0 bases, and 1 base separated the two germline ends. Germline assignment: CDR1 SEHNR and CDR2 FQNEAQ (reference sequence). The CDR3 totals 12 residues. The CDR3 bases are TGTGCCAGCAGCTTGAGCACAGATACGCAGTATTTT. Translation gives CASSLSTDTQYF.